The 20 T cell receptor beta chains below all came from one sample that was sequenced in a study of OX40 agonist ivuxolimab in advanced cancers. Clones were read by immunoSEQ multiplex PCR, and TCRdb kept only the in-frame ones, dropping some. Of around 72,000 clones listed, approximately 86% were seen once; the top ten hold 2.5% to 3.5%. This specimen was CD4+ or CD8+ T cells sorted from blood, taken in a trial of the OX40 agonist ivuxolimab. These receptors were collected from an adult with an advanced solid tumor such as melanoma, head and neck, liver or kidney cancer.

The chain combines TRBV25-1 with TRBJ2-3; no definite D call. The germline V gene has CDR1 MGHDK and CDR2 SYGVNS. This CDR3 has 13 amino acids. Trimming took off 1 base at V and 9 bases at J, with 11 bases between the two ends. This chain's CDR3 is CASSELGIGTQYF. The CDR3 DNA sequence: TGTGCCAGCAGTGAATTAGGAATAGGGACGCAGTATTTT.

This chain links TRBV28 with TRBJ1-6; no clear D gene. Germline CDR1 MDHEN, CDR2 SYDVKM. V was pared by 3 bases and J by 5 bases, with 2 bases between. The CDR3 extends over 12 amino acids. In DNA, the CDR3 is TGTGCCAGCAGTTTTAATAATTCACCCCTCCACTTT. Protein sequence: CASSFNNSPLHF.

This clone occurred once. The rearrangement joins TRBV2 to TRBJ2-5; the D is unclear. The CDR3 length is 16 residues. The germline V and J ends were trimmed by 3 bases and 5 bases, with 19 bases remaining between them. The germline V gene encodes CDR1 SNHLY and CDR2 FYNNEI. The CDR3 DNA reads TGTGCCAGCAGTGAGATTCTGGTAGGGCCTGGGGAGACCCAGTACTTC. Its protein product is CASSEILVGPGETQYF.

The chain couples TRBV7-8 to TRBJ2-2, with TRBD2 matching over 8 bases. V shed 2 bases, J shed 4 bases, and the junction held 12 bases outside the gene matches. CDR1 and CDR2 from the germline V gene are SGHVS and FQNEAQ. The CDR3 length is 18 residues. The CDR3 DNA follows: TGTGCCAGCAGCTTATGGAGCTTGAGCGGGGGAACCACCGGGGAGCTGTTTTTT. As protein: CASSLWSLSGGTTGELFF.

This clone was counted a single time. The chain has TRBV7-9 and TRBJ1-4; 10 nucleotides line up with TRBD1. Germline CDR1 is SEHNR and CDR2 is FQNEAQ (reference sequence). Trimming at V came to 5 bases and at J to 5 bases, leaving 11 bases not matched to a gene. The CDR3 sequence is 17 residues long. The CDR3 DNA sequence: TGTGCCAGCAGCATGACTAGACAGGGGGCGAGGAATGAAAAACTGTTTTTT. Protein sequence: CASSMTRQGARNEKLFF.

A note on this clone: One end of the junction is discordant with germline, which a read error may explain. Other DNA sequences from this sample encode an identical CDR3 as well. The V call is TRBV7-9, the J call TRBJ1-1; D unclear. This CDR3 comprises 12 residues. CDR1 is SEHNR, CDR2 FQNEAQ, per germline (reference sequence). The CDR3 sequence: CASSSVNTEAFF. CDR3 in DNA: TGTGCCAGCAGCTCAGTGAACACTGAAGCTTTCTTC.

This chain joins TRBV5-1 and TRBJ2-7; D is ambiguous. Per germline, CDR1 SGHRS and CDR2 YFSETQ. V dropped 1 base and J dropped 1 base, with 6 bases sitting between them. CDR3 length: 13 amino acids. CDR3 amino acids: CASSLTDSYEQYF. The DNA for the CDR3 is TGCGCCAGCAGCTTGACGGATTCCTACGAGCAGTACTTC.

This chain connects TRBV7-3 to TRBJ2-1; 7 bases map to TRBD1. The germline gives CDR1 SGHTA, CDR2 FQGTGA. V shed 4 bases, J shed 1 base, and the junction held 1 base outside the gene matches. The length of the CDR3 is 14 residues. In DNA, the CDR3 is TGTGCCAGCAGCTCGGGACAGTCCTACAATGAGCAGTTCTTC. Its protein is CASSSGQSYNEQFF. Full variable domain (missing parts from reference TRBV7-3 and TRBJ2-1): GAGVSQTPSNKVTEKGKYVELRCDPISGHTALYWYRQSLGQGPEFLIYFQGTGAADDSGLPNDRFFAVRPEGSVSTLKIQRTERGDSAVYLCASSSGQSYNEQFFGPGTRLTVL.

This clone showed up just a few times. This sequence joins TRBV5-1 and TRBJ2-6; TRBD1 might be the D (6 bases). There are 16 residues in the CDR3. Trimming cost V 0 bases and J 2 bases, with 9 bases left between them. Per the germline V gene, CDR1 is SGHRS and CDR2 is YFSETQ. The CDR3 protein is CASSLGQEAGANVLTF. The CDR3 DNA reads as TGCGCCAGCAGCTTGGGACAGGAGGCTGGGGCCAACGTCCTGACTTTC.

The chain uses TRBV6-5 and TRBJ1-2; possibly TRBD1 for D (5 bases). Germline CDR1 MNHEY, CDR2 SVGAGI. Trimming took 2 bases from V and 2 from J, leaving 9 bases between them. CDR3 length: 14 amino acids. The CDR3 DNA follows: TGTGCCAGCAGTTACGGGGGGTTGAACTATGGCTACACCTTC. It encodes CASSYGGLNYGYTF.

The rearrangement joins TRBV30 to TRBJ2-3, with D perhaps matching TRBD1 (5 bases). Germline CDR1 reads GTSNPN; CDR2 reads SVGIG (reference sequence). The germline V and J ends were trimmed by 0 bases and 4 bases, with 20 bases remaining between them. CDR3 length equals 17 residues. In DNA, the CDR3 is TGTGCCTGGAGTGTATCGCGGACACCAGGACCCCCAGATACGCAGTATTTT. Protein sequence: CAWSVSRTPGPPDTQYF.

The chain joins TRBV9 to TRBJ1-6; D uncertain. Germline lookup yields CDR1 SGDLS and CDR2 YYNGEE. V was clipped by 1 base and J by 4 bases, with 15 bases between them. This CDR3 region has 17 residues. The CDR3 protein is CASSVYPNPTYNSPLHF. In DNA form, the CDR3 reads TGTGCCAGCAGCGTATACCCCAATCCAACTTATAATTCACCCCTCCACTTT.

This rearrangement joins TRBV6-5 to TRBJ2-1, with 8 bases fitting TRBD1. The CDR3 is 15 residues long. Unmatched junction bases numbered 10, after V lost 4 bases and J lost 8 bases. Germline CDR1 MNHEY, CDR2 SVGAGI. The CDR3 is CASSFRQGRAYEQFF. CDR3 nucleotide sequence: TGTGCCAGCAGTTTCCGACAGGGGCGAGCCTATGAGCAGTTCTTC.

DNA for the CDR3: TGCGCCAGCAGCTTGTGGGGCGCGGGGATAGCCAAAAACATTCAGTACTTC. Its translation: CASSLWGAGIAKNIQYF. V usage is TRBV5-1 and J usage is TRBJ2-4; a weak D match, TRBD2 (6 bases). CDR3 length: 17 residues. The germline V gene encodes CDR1 SGHRS and CDR2 YFSETQ. With 1 base removed from V and 0 bases from J, the gap between germline ends came to 14 bases.

This clone was counted a few times. The chain carries TRBV6-4 and TRBJ2-7; 8 bases agree with TRBD2. Trimming removed 6 bases from V and 5 bases from J; junction bases left unmatched: 6. The germline CDR1 and CDR2 sequences are MRHNA and SNTAGT. The CDR3 length is 13 residues. CDR3 in DNA: TGTGCCAGCAGGGTAGCGGGATCACACGAGCAGTACTTC. This encodes CASRVAGSHEQYF.

The rearrangement uses TRBV18 and TRBJ2-7, with TRBD1 matching 8 bases. After removal of 6 bases from V and 0 bases from J, the junction contained 4 bases not matched to a gene. Germline assignment: CDR1 KGHSH and CDR2 LQKENI. The CDR3 contains 14 residues. The CDR3 DNA sequence: TGTGCCAGCTCGTATACAGGGGGCTCCTACGAGCAGTACTTC. Protein product: CASSYTGGSYEQYF.

This clone has only a few counts. The chain employs TRBV5-1 and TRBJ1-4; D is perhaps TRBD1 (6 bases). The CDR3 contains 15 residues. V was pared by 0 bases and J by 8 bases, with 14 bases between. CDR1 is SGHRS, CDR2 YFSETQ, per germline. The CDR3 DNA is TGCGCCAGCAGCTTGGGGTCACAGGGAAGGGAAAAACTGTTTTTT. This encodes CASSLGSQGREKLFF.

V and J are TRBV30 and TRBJ2-5, with 7 bases fitting TRBD2. This CDR3 is 14 amino acids long. From germline, CDR1 is GTSNPN and CDR2 SVGIG (reference sequence). Trimming removed 1 base from V and 5 bases from J; junction bases left unmatched: 7. CDR3 bases: TGTGCCTGGAGTGGTATCGGGAGGAGGGAGACCCAGTACTTC. Amino acid sequence: CAWSGIGRRETQYF.

The chain carries TRBV5-8 and TRBJ1-1; D uncertain. With 4 bases removed from V and 5 bases from J, the gap between germline ends came to 15 bases. This CDR3 comprises 14 residues. In germline, CDR1 is SGHTS, CDR2 YDEGEE. Here the CDR3 reads CASSRRAVGTEAFF. The CDR3 DNA reads TGTGCCAGCAGCCGCCGGGCCGTGGGGACTGAAGCTTTCTTT.

This clone appeared once. V gene TRBV5-1 combines with J gene TRBJ1-1, with 10 bases fitting TRBD1. V shed 0 bases and J 12 bases; nucleotides not matched to a gene: 17. Germline values: CDR1 SGHRS, CDR2 YFSETQ. The CDR3 covers 17 residues. For the CDR3, the DNA is TGCGCCAGCAGCTTGGCCGTCGGGGACAGGGGCTCCCGAAGGACTTTCTTT. Translating it yields CASSLAVGDRGSRRTFF.